This TCR beta chain was recovered during a study of cytomegalovirus exposure and HLA in healthy donors. Study-level findings and limits: Trimming of TCR beta V- and J-genes showed a link, identified in a later analysis, to a missense DCLRE1C variant.

Germline V gene data show CDR1 as LNHDA and CDR2 as SQIVND (reference sequence). This CDR3 is 16 amino acids long. V gave up 4 bases and J gave up 1 base; unmatched junction bases: 8. PCR amplification relied on 60 Vbeta primers (plus 13 Jbeta primers). Here immunoSEQ multiplex PCR was the method, and the copy in TCRdb shows in-frame clones only, minus some. The sample contains fewer than 130,000 clones, over 60% of which appear only once. In regard to this clone: Its matching antigen is unknown.

The specimen sequenced was PBMCs. The chain links TRBV19 to TRBJ2-7; 9 bases align to TRBD1. The sequence derives from a woman aged 55-70 years in good health and CMV-seropositive. CDR3 bases: TGTGCCAGTAGTACTTTCGGGACAGGGTTTTCCTACGAGCAGTACTTC. Residues: CASSTFGTGFSYEQYF. The variable domain in full, completed from reference TRBV19 and TRBJ2-7, reads DGGITQSPKYLFRKEGQNVTLSCEQNLNHDAMYWYRQDPGQGLRLIYYSQIVNDFQKGDIAEGYSVSREKKESFPLTVTSAQKNPTAFYLCASSTFGTGFSYEQYFGPGTRLTVT.